This T cell receptor (beta chain) was captured by sequencing in a study of T cells in Graves' hyperthyroidism and ophthalmopathy (dated by TCRdb to the late 2010s). About the investigation overall: Peripheral blood samples were taken at the time of initial diagnosis, prior to any treatment. To identify TCR V-J signatures that set the groups apart, the researchers used a discovery cohort of 100 patients, made up of 43 with Graves' ophthalmopathy and 55 to 65 with stable Graves' hyperthyroidism. Prospective prediction of ophthalmopathy was tested in an independent validation cohort of fewer than 20 hyperthyroidism patients and 15 to 17 patients who later progressed to ophthalmopathy. The 85 to 100 discovery patients were divided at random into training and test sets in a 7:3 ratio. The study also compared thyroid tissue and blood T-cell repertoires from roughly six Graves' hyperthyroidism patients. After sampling, hyperthyroidism patients received methimazole starting at 30 mg daily, and ophthalmopathy patients received high-dose intravenous methylprednisolone. The paper reports TCR Vbeta CDR3 sequencing of 140 or so peripheral blood samples: some 44 ophthalmopathy, under 85 hyperthyroidism and 17 progressor patients.

Points on this clonotype: No cognate antigen has been identified for it. No quality values exist for individual bases; no much larger clone is one base distant.

For CDR1 and CDR2, the germline V gene (reference sequence) lists DFQATT and SNEGSKA. Counted from cysteine to phenylalanine, this CDR3 has 15 amino acids. Left in the record is the CDR3 DNA by itself, 45 bases read in frame from the first base. V is trimmed back by 2 bases and J by 7 bases, and the junction contains 6 bases that no gene match accounts for. Stable Graves' hyperthyroidism was defined as no progression to ophthalmopathy during 18 months of follow-up. Hyperthyroidism patients were newly diagnosed, with disease duration under 2 months, and aged 18 to 65 years. The study excluded patients with uncontrolled infections, other autoimmune diseases, pregnancy or lactation. Clinical symptoms, serum thyroxine and TRAb, thyroid ultrasound, and orbital computed tomography formed the basis for the diagnoses. PBMCs were separated from 10 ml of fresh peripheral blood using Ficoll-Paque density gradient centrifugation. Total RNA was extracted with Trizol reagent, and quality was checked on an Agilent 2100 Bioanalyzer.

Results and caveats for the whole study, not just this receptor: In validation, the model predicted progression to ophthalmopathy a median of around six months before onset, with about 70% sensitivity and around 76% specificity. Most expanded thyroid clonotypes (frequency above 0.001) were also detected in blood, a finding suggesting that blood repertoires may reflect thyroid immune responses. Sample size was not statistically predetermined, and blinding of investigators to group allocation was not performed. In cross-validation, a model built on a 13 V-J signature told ophthalmopathy apart from stable hyperthyroidism with over 85% sensitivity and about 81% specificity, and in testing the same model reached 80%/75%.

TCR beta CDR3 regions were amplified from RNA transcripts. The TCR CDR3 was subjected to a first round of RT-PCR using the HTBI primer set and the Qiagen OneStep RT-PCR kit. Libraries were constructed in a second round of multiplex PCR, after which size selection and purification were carried out. Libraries were sequenced paired-end with 100 bp reads on an Illumina HiSeq2000. The published analysis was carried out like this. Raw data were processed with SOAPnuke, discarding reads with adapters, uncalled bases, mean Phred below 15, or no exact constant-primer or identifier match. COPE v1.2.5 was used to merge high-quality paired reads, and clonotypes were defined as unique nucleotide sequences. Clonotypes were aligned to IMGT TRBV, TRBD and TRBJ reference segments using MiTCR v1.1. The analysis included only V-J combinations with a frequency above 0.0001, which together covered more than 98% of the repertoires. The TCS score was defined as F50 (clonal expansion) divided by E x V (chaos), with BLOSUM62-based TCRdist calculated between CDR3 peptides within each V-J. Welch's t-statistics and random forest reduced around 520 V-J features to 13, which were used in a naive Bayes classifier (R e1071). TCRdb reran the public reads through fastp at Q25 and MiXCR, keeping productive beta chains. Rows are combined by CDR3 protein, so each entry shows the most common genes and DNA. These V and J calls are TCRdb output, not the study's own analysis. This sample lists some 400,000 distinct CDR3 sequences; roughly 13% were detected once. Roughly 11% of the sample belongs to the ten largest clones.

The sequence is built from TRBV20-1 and TRBJ2-7, and TRBD2 aligns with 15 junction nucleotides. The clonotype originates from a woman aged 55-75 years with Graves' hyperthyroidism. Sequencing was done on a sample of blood. The sequence in DNA is TGCAGTGCTAGAACGGGACTAGCGGGAGGAATTGAGCAGTACTTC. Its translation is CSARTGLAGGIEQYF.